What follows are 21 T cell receptor beta chains derived from one specimen sequenced in a study of response to subunit inactivated influenza vaccine. TCRdb reanalysed the RT-PCR reads using MiXCR and keeps one entry per CDR3 protein. The data contain 590,000 or so distinct CDR3 sequences, around 13% of them seen just once; the ten biggest clones take up 6% to 9.5%. Material: PBMCs from blood, obtained around 14 days before vaccination. These receptors came from a man over 45 who received an inactivated influenza vaccine.

The V gene is TRBV30, the J gene TRBJ1-1, with D possibly matching TRBD1 (5 bases). V was clipped by 0 bases and J by 0 bases, with 8 bases between them. The germline V gene encodes CDR1 GTSNPN and CDR2 SVGIG (reference sequence). The CDR3 length is 14 residues. CDR3 loop: CAWSVSRVNTEAFF. The CDR3 bases are TGTGCCTGGAGTGTAAGCAGGGTGAACACTGAAGCTTTCTTT. The entire variable domain, with the rest obtained from reference TRBV30 and TRBJ1-1, is as follows: SQTIHQWPATLVQPVGSPLSLECTVEGTSNPNLYWYRQAAGRGLQLLFYSVGIGQISSEVPQNLSASRPQDRQFILSSKKLLLSDSGFYLCAWSVSRVNTEAFFGQGTRLTVV.

In its sample, this clonotype was seen a few times. The chain couples TRBV10-3 to TRBJ2-7; 10 bases fit TRBD1. Germline CDR1 ENHRY, CDR2 SYGVKD. Unmatched junction bases numbered 9, after V lost 4 bases and J lost 6 bases. The CDR3 loop spans 15 amino acids. DNA for the CDR3: TGTGCCATCAGTGCAACGCCGGGACAGGGGACCGAGCAGTACTTC. Translating it yields CAISATPGQGTEQYF.

V usage is TRBV5-1 and J usage is TRBJ2-3; 10 bases are shared with TRBD2. Germline V gene data show CDR1 as SGHRS and CDR2 as YFSETQ. V shed 4 bases, J shed 0 bases, and the junction held 5 bases outside the gene matches. CDR3 length: 16 amino acids. This CDR3 is CASSLPSGGSTDTQYF. As DNA, the CDR3 is TGCGCCAGCAGCCTACCTAGCGGGGGCAGCACAGATACGCAGTATTTT. The full variable domain, with the rest looked up from reference TRBV5-1 and TRBJ2-3, is KAGVTQTPRYLIKTRGQQVTLSCSPISGHRSVSWYQQTPGQGLQFLFEYFSETQRNKGNFPGRFSGRQFSNSRSEMNVSTLELGDSALYLCASSLPSGGSTDTQYFGPGTRLTVL.

Ten or more counts support this clonotype. The chain recombines TRBV5-1 with TRBJ2-1, with 8 nucleotides matching TRBD2. J lost 9 bases, V lost 1 base, and 15 bases had no gene match. Germline-derived CDR1 and CDR2 are SGHRS and YFSETQ. The CDR3 is 17 amino acids. CDR3 sequence reads: CASSLMLGAGEVGEQFF. The CDR3 nucleotides read TGCGCCAGCAGCTTGATGCTAGGAGCGGGAGAAGTTGGTGAGCAGTTCTTC. The whole variable domain, remainder taken from reference TRBV5-1 and TRBJ2-1, is KAGVTQTPRYLIKTRGQQVTLSCSPISGHRSVSWYQQTPGQGLQFLFEYFSETQRNKGNFPGRFSGRQFSNSRSEMNVSTLELGDSALYLCASSLMLGAGEVGEQFFGPGTRLTVL.

Details on this clonotype: Germline and junction disagree at one end, which may indicate a read error. The chain joins TRBV4-2 to TRBJ1-1, with D unresolved. Germline values: CDR1 LGHNA, CDR2 YNFKEQ. The CDR3 contains 15 residues. As DNA, the CDR3 is TGTGCCAGCAGCCAATCGACATGGGGATCCACTGAAGCTTTATTT. Its protein product is CASSQSTWGSTEALF.

The V and J genes are TRBV2 and TRBJ2-7, with 7 bases that match TRBD1. The V segment lost 3 bases and the J segment 2 bases; nucleotides outside the gene matches: 7. The CDR3 consists of 15 residues. The germline V gene has CDR1 SNHLY and CDR2 FYNNEI. CDR3 coding DNA: TGTGCCAGCAGTGACCCGGGACAGAGTACCTACGAGCAGTACTTC. Translated, it gives CASSDPGQSTYEQYF.

In this sample, this clonotype turned up many times. This CDR3 reads CSAPRGTQLTEQYF. The CDR3 coding sequence is TGCAGTGCTCCCCGTGGGACCCAACTTACCGAGCAGTACTTC. The V call is TRBV20-1, the J call TRBJ2-7; D tentatively fits TRBD1 or TRBD2 (5 bases each). The CDR3 is 14 amino acids. V lost 5 bases and J 6 bases, leaving 20 bases between the germline ends. The germline V gene encodes CDR1 DFQATT and CDR2 SNEGSKA (reference sequence).

The gene calls are TRBV18 and TRBJ2-7; the D gene could be TRBD1 or TRBD2 (5 bases each). CDR1 KGHSH and CDR2 LQKENI come from the germline V gene. V was trimmed by 6 bases and J by 3 bases, leaving 12 bases between them. This CDR3 comprises 13 residues. In DNA, the CDR3 is TGTGCCAGCTCGCCGGGACCCCTCTACGAGCAGTACTTC. Its protein is CASSPGPLYEQYF.

In its sample, this clonotype was seen many times. The rearrangement uses TRBV6-1 and TRBJ2-3; 10 nucleotides line up with TRBD2. V was clipped by 8 bases and J by 6 bases; unmatched bases: 11. The CDR3 is made up of 15 amino acids. Germline loops: CDR1 MNHNS, CDR2 SASEGT. Here the CDR3 reads CASGASGGAWDTQYF. CDR3 in DNA: TGTGCCAGCGGTGCGAGCGGGGGGGCCTGGGATACGCAGTATTTT.

V usage is TRBV4-2 and J usage is TRBJ2-7, with D possibly TRBD1 on 6 matching bases. The CDR3 covers 11 residues. V was cut by 4 bases and J by 8 bases, with 9 bases left in between. Germline V gene data show CDR1 as LGHNA and CDR2 as YNFKEQ. This CDR3 reads CASSRGGKQYF. The CDR3 coding sequence is TGTGCCAGCAGCCGAGGGGGTAAGCAGTACTTC.

This clonotype has only a few counts. V usage is TRBV12-3 or TRBV12-4 and J usage is TRBJ2-7; D gene uncertain. The CDR3 consists of 11 residues. Trimming left V 6 bases short and J 3 bases short, with 6 bases between. The CDR3 protein is CASRLYYEQYF. CDR3 sequence (DNA): TGTGCCAGCAGACTATACTACGAGCAGTACTTC.

This clonotype was detected a few times. V is TRBV10-3 and J is TRBJ2-1; TRBD1 agrees at 8 bases. The CDR3 covers 15 residues. Germline values: CDR1 ENHRY, CDR2 SYGVKD. V shed 6 bases and J 6 bases; nucleotides not matched to a gene: 10. CDR3: CAISGWAGGVNEQFF. The CDR3, as DNA: TGTGCCATCAGCGGGTGGGCAGGGGGCGTCAATGAGCAGTTCTTC.

The chain combines TRBV9 with TRBJ2-1; 7 nucleotides line up with TRBD2. Trimming removed 2 bases from V and 9 bases from J; junction bases left unmatched: 5. The CDR3 contains 13 residues. CDR1 is SGDLS and CDR2 is YYNGEE in the germline V gene. The CDR3 loop reads CASSVTSAGEQFF. CDR3 DNA sequence: TGTGCCAGCAGCGTTACTAGCGCGGGTGAGCAGTTCTTC. Combining the CDR3 with reference TRBV9 and TRBJ2-1 gives the whole variable domain DSGVTQTPKHLITATGQRVTLRCSPRSGDLSVYWYQQSLDQGLQFLIQYYNGEERAKGNILERFSAQQFPDLHSELNLSSLELGDSALYFCASSVTSAGEQFFGPGTRLTVL.

This clonotype was observed at least ten times. The J gene is TRBJ2-1, the V gene TRBV10-3; 9 bases map to TRBD2. The CDR3 has 18 residues. Germline assignment: CDR1 ENHRY and CDR2 SYGVKD. The junction had 14 bases not matched to a gene; V was cut back by 0 bases and J by 8 bases. The CDR3 reads CAISESIISGRGPDEQFF. For the CDR3, the DNA is TGTGCCATCAGTGAGTCGATCATTAGCGGGAGAGGGCCCGATGAGCAGTTCTTC.

V usage is TRBV5-1 and J usage is TRBJ2-5; perhaps TRBD1 as D (6 bases). CDR1 and CDR2 (germline): SGHRS, YFSETQ. The CDR3 contains 15 residues. Deletions cut 4 bases from V and 4 bases from J, with 17 bases between. CDR3 in amino acids: CASSLLGAQGETQYF. In nucleotides, the CDR3 is TGCGCCAGCAGCCTACTTGGGGCACAGGGAGAGACCCAGTACTTC.

V and J are TRBV5-1 and TRBJ2-4; 9 nucleotides line up with TRBD1. Trimming took 1 base from V and 3 from J; bases not matched to a gene: 5. Germline lookup yields CDR1 SGHRS and CDR2 YFSETQ. This CDR3 has 16 amino acids. CDR3 in amino acids: CASSLMTGGVKNIQYF. Written as DNA, the CDR3 is TGCGCCAGCAGCTTGATGACAGGGGGTGTCAAAAACATTCAGTACTTC. Full variable domain (remainder filled in from reference TRBV5-1 and TRBJ2-4): KAGVTQTPRYLIKTRGQQVTLSCSPISGHRSVSWYQQTPGQGLQFLFEYFSETQRNKGNFPGRFSGRQFSNSRSEMNVSTLELGDSALYLCASSLMTGGVKNIQYFGAGTRLSVL.

This clonotype was counted ten times or more. CDR3 DNA: TGTGCCAGCTCACCAACTAGCGGGGCCTTGGGAGAGCAGTACTTC. It yields the protein CASSPTSGALGEQYF. The V call is TRBV18, the J call TRBJ2-7, with 10 bases matching TRBD2. The CDR3 covers 15 residues. The V gene's germline CDR1 is KGHSH and CDR2 LQKENI. V lost 2 bases, J lost 7 bases, and 8 bases stayed unmatched.

V is TRBV9 and J is TRBJ2-7, with a weak D call TRBD2 (7 bases). The CDR3 has 16 residues. The V and J ends lost 3 bases and 2 bases respectively, with 18 bases between them. Germline CDR1 is SGDLS and CDR2 is YYNGEE. CDR3 protein: CASSAHKDGGPYEQYF. DNA for the CDR3: TGTGCCAGCAGCGCCCATAAGGACGGGGGGCCCTACGAGCAGTACTTC.

The V gene is TRBV15, the J gene TRBJ1-2; D is unresolved. With 0 bases removed from V and 8 bases from J, the gap between germline ends came to 13 bases. The CDR3 runs 14 residues. CDR1 and CDR2 from the germline V gene are LNHNV and YYDKDF (reference sequence). As DNA, the CDR3 is TGTGCCACCAGCAGAGATAGGGCCCGTCGCGGCTACACCTTC. Translation: CATSRDRARRGYTF.

In its sample, this clonotype was seen a few times. The chain joins TRBV9 to TRBJ2-3; TRBD2 matches at 10 bases. V shed 3 bases and J 5 bases; nucleotides not matched to a gene: 6. Germline V gene lookup returns CDR1 SGDLS and CDR2 YYNGEE. This CDR3 has 15 amino acids. CDR3 loop: CASSGGSGGLDTQYF. CDR3 bases: TGTGCCAGCAGCGGTGGTAGCGGGGGGTTAGATACGCAGTATTTT.

This clonotype was counted between two and nine times. The chain carries TRBV28 and TRBJ2-7; 15 bases are a match to TRBD2. The CDR3 extends over 17 amino acids. With 4 bases clipped from V and 2 bases from J, the junction kept 6 bases outside the gene matches. In germline, CDR1 is MDHEN, CDR2 SYDVKM. CDR3 loop: CASSSGLAGGTPYEQYF. CDR3 DNA sequence: TGTGCCAGCAGTTCGGGACTAGCGGGGGGCACACCCTACGAGCAGTACTTC.